The rows below give T cell receptor beta chains drawn from one sample of a study of blood T cell repertoires in COVID-19. The data were produced by immunoSEQ multiplex PCR, yet TCRdb's version contains in-frame clones alone and is incomplete. The profile shows 300,000 to 400,000 clones, 85% to 90% of them singletons. The sample taken for sequencing was PBMCs or T cells enriched from blood (not recorded which). The receptors were sampled from a young woman with acute COVID-19. CDR3s include the opening cysteine and the closing phenylalanine or tryptophan. The D gene is left open where the match is weak. Clone size is stated in some rows and not others, as once, few, many or a class when expanded.

V gene	clone size	D gene	J gene	CDR3 protein	CDR3 DNA
TRBV2	-	-	TRBJ1-4	CASSDLGQSNEKLFF	TGTGCCAGCAGCGATCTAGGACAGAGTAATGAAAAACTGTTTTTT
TRBV7-8	-	-	TRBJ2-5	CASSRDRQYRETQYF	TGTGCCAGCAGCCGAGACAGGCAGTACAGGGAGACCCAGTACTTC
TRBV4-1	-	-	TRBJ1-3	CASSQVPSSGNTIYF	TGCGCCAGCAGCCAAGTGCCGAGCTCTGGAAACACCATATATTTT
TRBV4-3	-	TRBD2	TRBJ2-3	CASSPSGGKADTQYF	TGCGCCAGCAGCCCTTCGGGGGGGAAGGCCGATACGCAGTATTTT
TRBV19	-	-	TRBJ1-1	CATTWTSSEAFF	TGTGCCACTACATGGACAAGCTCTGAAGCTTTCTTT
TRBV28	-	-	TRBJ1-6	CASSQANSPLHF	TGTGCCAGCAGTCAGGCTAATTCACCCCTCCACTTT
TRBV6-5	-	TRBD1	TRBJ1-4	CASKTGTREKLFF	TGTGCCAGCAAGACAGGGACTAGGGAAAAACTGTTTTTT
TRBV29-1	-	TRBD2	TRBJ2-1	CSPGPLAGNEQFF	TGCAGCCCCGGGCCCCTAGCGGGCAATGAGCAGTTCTTC
TRBV7-9	-	TRBD1	TRBJ1-5	CASSRTGGNSNQPQHF	TGTGCCAGCAGCCGGACAGGGGGTAATAGCAATCAGCCCCAGCATTTT
TRBV28	-	TRBD1	TRBJ2-5	CASSLQGVRQTQYF	TGTGCCAGCAGTCTTCAGGGGGTCCGACAGACCCAGTACTTC
TRBV10-1	-	-	TRBJ2-2	CASGRSAGLNTGELFF	TGCGCCAGCGGTCGTTCCGCAGGCCTAAACACCGGGGAGCTGTTTTTT
TRBV24-1	-	-	TRBJ1-2	CATSSSRGDGYTF	TGTGCCACCAGCTCAAGCCGGGGAGATGGCTACACCTTC
TRBV10-3	-	TRBD1	TRBJ1-5	CAISESTGYKQPQHF	TGTGCCATCAGTGAGTCGACAGGGTATAAACAGCCCCAGCATTTT
TRBV29-1	-	-	TRBJ1-2	CSVETQGHYGYTF	TGCAGCGTTGAGACGCAGGGCCACTATGGCTACACCTTC
TRBV7-2	few	-	TRBJ2-2	CASSLFDTGELFF	TGTGCCAGCAGCTTATTCGACACCGGGGAGCTGTTTTTT
TRBV4-1	-	TRBD2	TRBJ2-7	CASSQQERSGGGYEQYF	TGCGCCAGCAGCCAACAAGAACGTAGCGGGGGAGGTTACGAGCAGTACTTC
TRBV19	-	-	TRBJ1-4	CASSMVRGKLFF	TGTGCCAGTAGTATGGTGCGTGGAAAACTGTTTTTT
TRBV21-1	-	-	TRBJ1-1	CASSKSPGENTEAFF	TGTGCCAGCAGCAAAAGTCCGGGGGAGAACACTGAAGCTTTCTTT
TRBV5-1	-	TRBD1	TRBJ2-7	CASAWSGTGSYEQYF	TGCGCCAGCGCTTGGTCAGGGACAGGCTCCTACGAGCAGTACTTC
TRBV29-1	-	TRBD1	TRBJ2-1	CSVAGGQGDEQFF	TGCAGCGTTGCAGGGGGCCAGGGAGATGAGCAGTTCTTC
TRBV5-6	-	TRBD2	TRBJ2-7	CASSLRGGPYEQYF	TGTGCCAGCAGCTTGCGCGGGGGTCCCTACGAGCAGTACTTC
TRBV5-5	-	-	TRBJ1-5	CASSGRDGGQPQHF	TGTGCCAGCAGCGGCCGGGACGGGGGGCAGCCCCAGCATTTT
TRBV10-2	-	-	TRBJ2-7	CASSEWAGVVNEQYF	TGCGCCAGCAGTGAGTGGGCAGGTGTTGTCAACGAGCAGTACTTC
TRBV7-9	-	TRBD1	TRBJ2-7	CASSLAAGTGDYEQYF	TGTGCCAGCAGCTTAGCGGCCGGGACAGGAGACTACGAGCAGTACTTC
TRBV4-3	once	-	TRBJ2-6	CASSQDGFSGANVLTF	TGCGCCAGCAGCCAAGATGGCTTCTCTGGGGCCAACGTCCTGACTTTC
TRBV6-2/TRBV6-3	-	-	TRBJ2-2	CASSRTGELFF	TGTGCCAGCAGTCGGACCGGGGAGCTGTTTTTT
TRBV18	-	TRBD1	TRBJ1-2	CASSTQGALGGYTF	TGTGCCAGCTCAACCCAGGGGGCTCTCGGTGGCTACACCTTC
TRBV24-1	-	-	TRBJ2-3	CATSDFTDTQYF	TGTGCCACCAGTGACTTCACAGATACGCAGTATTTT
TRBV7-2	-	TRBD1	TRBJ2-7	CASSPGTVFYEQYF	TGTGCCAGCAGCCCTGGGACAGTTTTCTACGAGCAGTACTTC
TRBV7-9	-	-	TRBJ2-7	CASSLGKPPGAYEQYF	TGTGCCAGCAGCTTAGGTAAACCTCCCGGGGCCTACGAGCAGTACTTC
TRBV18	-	TRBD1	TRBJ1-6	CASSLGQGNSPLHF	TGTGCCAGCTCACTGGGACAGGGAAATTCACCCCTCCACTTT
TRBV24-1	once	TRBD2	TRBJ2-1	CATSDSAGGTYNEQFF	TGTGCCACCAGTGATTCAGCGGGGGGAACCTACAATGAGCAGTTCTTC
TRBV5-1	-	TRBD2	TRBJ2-7	CASTEPGGMYEQYF	TGCGCCAGCACCGAACCCGGGGGGATGTACGAGCAGTACTTC
TRBV5-1	-	-	TRBJ2-3	CASSLGYRGTDTQYF	TGCGCCAGCAGCTTGGGATACAGGGGCACAGATACGCAGTATTTT
TRBV5-4	-	-	TRBJ1-2	CASSLAGRHPNYGYTF	TGTGCCAGCAGCTTGGCCGGGAGACACCCTAACTATGGCTACACCTTC
TRBV19	-	-	TRBJ1-2	CASRLDGGQGYTF	TGTGCCAGTAGGTTGGACGGAGGGCAAGGCTACACCTTC
TRBV5-1	-	TRBD1	TRBJ1-5	CASSPGQGNQPQHF	TGCGCCAGCAGCCCGGGACAGGGCAATCAGCCCCAGCATTTT
TRBV9	-	-	TRBJ1-6	CASSPGLGTYNSPLHF	TGTGCCAGCAGCCCCGGTTTAGGGACTTATAATTCACCCCTCCACTTT
TRBV5-1	-	-	TRBJ2-7	CASSQGHGVEVEQYF	TGCGCCAGCAGCCAGGGACATGGCGTTGAGGTCGAGCAGTACTTC
TRBV29-1	-	TRBD1	TRBJ1-1	CSVDTGQGFTAFF	TGCAGCGTAGACACGGGACAGGGATTTACGGCTTTCTTT
TRBV6-6	once	-	TRBJ2-7	CASSYGQSYEQYF	TGTGCCAGCAGTTATGGACAGTCCTACGAGCAGTACTTC
TRBV24-1	-	TRBD2	TRBJ2-3	CATSGRASGGPTDTQYF	TGTGCCACCAGTGGGCGGGCTAGCGGGGGTCCCACAGATACGCAGTATTTT
TRBV2	-	-	TRBJ1-5	CASSDRAQPQHF	TGTGCCAGCAGTGACAGGGCTCAGCCCCAGCATTTT
TRBV10-2	-	-	TRBJ2-2	CASIGDTGELFF	TGCGCCAGCATAGGGGACACCGGGGAGCTGTTTTTT
TRBV6-5	-	TRBD2	TRBJ2-7	CASSYSGLAGYEQYF	TGTGCCAGCAGTTACTCGGGACTAGCGGGGTACGAGCAGTACTTC
TRBV6-5	-	-	TRBJ2-3	CASSYRGADTQYF	TGTGCCAGCAGTTACCGCGGGGCCGATACGCAGTATTTT
TRBV19	-	TRBD1	TRBJ2-4	CASGRGQGLSKNIQYF	TGTGCCAGTGGCCGGGGACAGGGGCTGTCCAAAAACATTCAGTACTTC
TRBV5-6	-	TRBD1	TRBJ2-1	CASSNYTTGSPYNEQFF	TGTGCCAGCAGCAACTACACGACAGGGTCCCCCTACAATGAGCAGTTCTTC
TRBV21-1	-	-	TRBJ1-2	CASISDRSYGYTF	TGTGCCAGCATTTCCGACAGGTCATATGGCTACACCTTC
TRBV25-1	-	-	TRBJ1-1	CASSYRQGYGNTEAFF	TGTGCCAGCAGCTATCGGCAGGGGTATGGGAACACTGAAGCTTTCTTT
TRBV7-3	-	-	TRBJ1-2	CASSLKGGGTNYGYTF	TGTGCCAGCAGCTTAAAAGGTGGAGGAACTAACTATGGCTACACCTTC
TRBV10-1	once	TRBD1	TRBJ2-7	CASSAGQGYEQYF	TGCGCCAGCAGTGCCGGACAGGGGTACGAGCAGTACTTC
TRBV7-2	-	TRBD1	TRBJ2-3	CARRKAGTGRTDTQYF	TGTGCCAGGAGAAAGGCCGGGACAGGGAGGACAGATACGCAGTATTTT
TRBV5-1	-	TRBD1	TRBJ1-1	CASSLAGGVNTEAFF	TGCGCCAGCAGCTTGGCAGGGGGCGTTAACACTGAAGCTTTCTTT
TRBV6-4	-	TRBD2	TRBJ2-1	CASSERPSGSSYNEQFF	TGTGCCAGCAGTGAGCGCCCTAGCGGGAGCTCCTACAATGAGCAGTTCTTC
TRBV7-6	few	TRBD1	TRBJ1-1	CASSPQPGQATEAFF	TGTGCCAGCAGCCCACAACCGGGACAGGCCACTGAAGCTTTCTTT